Below, one T cell receptor beta chain is given with its context. Its cognate antigen is unknown. This sample stems from a study of T-cell reconstitution after alpha-beta-depleted transplantation in children. The authors prepared the TCRbeta library with unique molecular identifiers. TCRdb fed the PCR reads into MiXCR, producing one record per CDR3 protein. This table holds about 980,000 distinct CDR3 sequences, roughly 29% found once. Points from the study as a whole: Reportedly, only several hundred clones from non-depleted graft cells drove alpha-beta T-cell counts at about two months. High day-60 TCRbeta diversity in some patients came from surviving recipient T cells and thymic progenitors. After one year, T-cell counts and TCRbeta diversity mostly came from new T cells.

Germline V CDR1 and CDR2: SQVTM, ANQGSEA. With 4 bases removed from V and 4 bases from J, the gap between germline ends came to 7 bases. This CDR3 region has 11 residues. The origin of this receptor is a boy in the first two years of life who had a stem cell transplant for SCID, so the T cells may come from the graft donor. The starting material was PBMCs, mostly from graft donor cells, obtained 360 days after TCRalphabeta/CD19-depleted stem cell transplant. The chain links TRBV29-1 to TRBJ1-2, with D hard to call. The chain's CDR3 is CSVVGFYGYTF. The CDR3 DNA reads TGCAGCGTTGTGGGTTTCTATGGCTACACCTTC.